What follows are 15 T cell receptor beta chains derived from one specimen sequenced in a study of human T cells and chemical hapten exposure. MiXCR was run by TCRdb on the RACE reads, yielding one entry per CDR3 protein. The data show just under 35,000 distinct CDR3 sequences, with over 9% seen just once and around 25% held by the top ten. The time point was: pre-sensitization, week 0. Treatment reported: therapeutic diphenylcyclopropenone sensitization with weekly scalp DPC. Unfractionated whole blood yielded the extracted total RNA. The sample in question was whole blood, obtained in connection with sensitization to the hapten diphenylcyclopropenone (DPC). These receptors were taken from a man in his forties or fifties with alopecia areata. Some clones in this sample may be carry-over from other donors' samples.

The genes are TRBV4-2 and TRBJ2-7; TRBD2 aligns across 8 bases. Germline V gene data show CDR1 as LGHNA and CDR2 as YNFKEQ. The CDR3 extends over 16 amino acids. The trim removed 0 bases at V and 4 bases at J, leaving 8 bases unmatched. CDR3 nucleotides: TGTGCCAGCAGCCAAGATCGGGCTAGCGGGCGTTACGAGCAGTACTTC. It is translated as CASSQDRASGRYEQYF.

Only a few counts were recorded for this clonotype. The CDR3 protein is CAISLDTNNEQFF. Written as DNA, the CDR3 is TGTGCCATTTCGCTAGACACGAACAATGAGCAGTTCTTC. The genes are TRBV10-3 and TRBJ2-1; D not resolved. Germline values: CDR1 ENHRY, CDR2 SYGVKD. This CDR3 has 13 amino acids. Between the trimmed V and J ends, which lost 9 bases and 5 bases, there was a span of 14 bases.

This clonotype showed up just a few times. V and J are TRBV19 and TRBJ2-7; unclear D gene. The germline V and J ends were trimmed by 5 bases and 3 bases, with 11 bases remaining between them. Germline CDR1 and CDR2: LNHDA and SQIVND (reference sequence). The CDR3 length is 13 residues. The CDR3 reads CASSGTYYYEQYF. The CDR3 DNA is TGTGCCAGTAGTGGAACCTACTACTACGAGCAGTACTTC.

Notes on this clonotype: A much larger clone lies one base from this, so it may be a read error. Without the conserved terminal phenylalanine or tryptophan, this CDR3 likely stems from a read error. V gene TRBV7-2 combines with J gene TRBJ1-6, with 7 bases lining up with TRBD1. This CDR3 is built from 14 residues. The germline V gene has CDR1 SGHTA and CDR2 FQGNSA. V lost 4 bases to trimming and J lost 10 bases; unmatched junction nucleotides: 7. The CDR3: CASSSQGLGSPLHL. CDR3 DNA: TGTGCCAGCAGCTCACAGGGGTTAGGATCACCCCTCCACCTT.

This clonotype was seen repeatedly, ten times or more. The gene calls are TRBV4-1 and TRBJ2-6, with TRBD2 matching over 7 bases. The V segment lost 0 bases and the J segment 1 base; nucleotides outside the gene matches: 0. In germline, CDR1 is MGHRA, CDR2 YSYEKL. The CDR3 contains 16 residues. This CDR3 reads CASSQEAGSGANVLTF. CDR3 bases: TGCGCCAGCAGCCAAGAAGCGGGATCTGGGGCCAACGTCCTGACTTTC.

V and J are TRBV18 and TRBJ2-3, with D maybe TRBD2 (6 bases). Trimming shortened V by 3 bases and J by 2 bases, and 12 bases separated the two germline ends. Germline loops: CDR1 KGHSH, CDR2 LQKENI. This CDR3 contains 15 residues. In DNA form, the CDR3 reads TGTGCCAGCTCACCGGGCGGGGCTCCCACAGATACGCAGTATTTT. Residues: CASSPGGAPTDTQYF.

The chain employs TRBV30 and TRBJ2-7, with 14 bases identical to TRBD2. This CDR3 is 13 amino acids long. Germline lookup yields CDR1 GTSNPN and CDR2 SVGIG (reference sequence). The V segment lost 3 bases and the J segment 11 bases; nucleotides outside the gene matches: 6. The CDR3 DNA reads as TGTGCCTGGAGATTCGGGACTAGCGGGAGTGAGTACTTC. Translating it yields CAWRFGTSGSEYF.

This clonotype was observed many times. V is TRBV4-3 and J is TRBJ2-2; the match to TRBD1 covers 10 bases. V lost 0 bases to trimming and J lost 5 bases; unmatched junction nucleotides: 9. Germline CDR1 and CDR2: LGHNA and YSLEER. CDR3 length: 18 residues. CDR3 residues: CASSQDWGTGDMTGELFF. In DNA form, the CDR3 reads TGCGCCAGCAGCCAAGATTGGGGGACAGGGGATATGACCGGGGAGCTGTTTTTT.

The V call is TRBV20-1, the J call TRBJ2-7; TRBD2 matches at 10 bases. The CDR3 covers 15 residues. Per germline, CDR1 DFQATT and CDR2 SNEGSKA (reference sequence). The J segment lost 5 bases and the V segment lost 3 bases, leaving 10 bases of the junction unmatched. This CDR3 reads CSASIPLAGEDEQYF. CDR3 sequence (DNA): TGCAGTGCTAGTATTCCGCTAGCGGGAGAAGACGAGCAGTACTTC.

This clonotype has at least ten counts. The rearrangement uses TRBV7-9 and TRBJ2-7, with D hard to call. This CDR3 has 15 residues. Germline values: CDR1 SEHNR, CDR2 FQNEAQ (reference sequence). The ends were cut back, 5 bases at V and 2 bases at J, with 16 bases in the middle. The CDR3 DNA sequence: TGTGCCAGCAGCCCTTCTTGGGCCATGCCCTACGAGCAGTACTTC. Its translation is CASSPSWAMPYEQYF.

The chain is built from TRBV4-3 and TRBJ2-7; TRBD2 matches at 10 bases. Germline assignment: CDR1 LGHNA and CDR2 YSLEER. The CDR3 is 16 residues long. The trim removed 1 base at V and 5 bases at J, leaving 8 bases unmatched. Here the CDR3 reads CASSQAPAGGTNEQYF. Written as DNA, the CDR3 is TGCGCCAGCAGCCAAGCGCCAGCGGGAGGGACGAACGAGCAGTACTTC.

The rearrangement uses TRBV12-3 or TRBV12-4 and TRBJ1-2, with D unclear. Deletions cut 3 bases from V and 5 bases from J, with 10 bases between. The CDR3 has 13 amino acids. Here the CDR3 reads CASSFRLTYGYTF. CDR3 nucleotides: TGTGCCAGCAGTTTCCGACTGACTTATGGCTACACCTTC.

This clonotype has a handful of counts. The V and J genes are TRBV6-4 and TRBJ2-3; D is perhaps TRBD1 (5 bases). Trimming left V 5 bases short and J 4 bases short, with 13 bases between. CDR3 length: 14 amino acids. Germline V gene data show CDR1 as MRHNA and CDR2 as SNTAGT. Written as DNA, the CDR3 is TGTGCCAGCAGTCCGCGGACAAATCCAGATACGCAGTATTTT. Encoded protein: CASSPRTNPDTQYF.

The chain has TRBV27 and TRBJ2-3, with 12 bases lining up with TRBD2. CDR3 length: 17 residues. Germline assignment: CDR1 MNHEY and CDR2 SMNVEV (reference sequence). V dropped 3 bases and J dropped 5; count of bases not matched to a gene: 9. CDR3 region: CASSFGGRLAGVDTQYF. Here the CDR3 DNA reads TGTGCCAGCAGTTTTGGCGGGAGACTAGCGGGAGTAGATACGCAGTATTTT.

The genes are TRBV28 and TRBJ2-1, with D tentatively TRBD2 (7 bases). CDR1 and CDR2 (germline): MDHEN, SYDVKM. The CDR3 covers 15 residues. V lost 7 bases and J 2 bases, leaving 15 bases between the germline ends. Here the CDR3 reads CASIPEGGAYNEQFF. The CDR3 bases are TGTGCCAGCATCCCCGAGGGGGGGGCCTACAATGAGCAGTTCTTC.